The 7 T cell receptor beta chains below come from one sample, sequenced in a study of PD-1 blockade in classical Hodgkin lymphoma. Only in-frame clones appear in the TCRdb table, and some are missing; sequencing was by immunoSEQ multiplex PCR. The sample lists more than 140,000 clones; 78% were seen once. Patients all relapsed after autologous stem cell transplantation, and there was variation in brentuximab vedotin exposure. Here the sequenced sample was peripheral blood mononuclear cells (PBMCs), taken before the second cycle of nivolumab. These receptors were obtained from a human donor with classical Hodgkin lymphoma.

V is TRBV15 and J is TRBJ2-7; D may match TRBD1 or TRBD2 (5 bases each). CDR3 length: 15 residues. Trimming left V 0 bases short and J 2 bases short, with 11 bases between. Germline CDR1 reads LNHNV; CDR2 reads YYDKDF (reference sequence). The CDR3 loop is CATSREEVRAYEQYF. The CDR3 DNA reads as TGTGCCACCAGCAGAGAGGAGGTCAGGGCCTACGAGCAGTACTTC.

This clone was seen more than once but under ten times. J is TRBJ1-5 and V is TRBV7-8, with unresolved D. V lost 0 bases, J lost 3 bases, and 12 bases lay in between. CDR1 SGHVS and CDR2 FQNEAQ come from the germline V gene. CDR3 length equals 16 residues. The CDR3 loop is CASSLAPERSNQPQHF. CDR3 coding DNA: TGTGCCAGCAGCTTAGCTCCGGAACGGTCCAATCAGCCCCAGCATTTT. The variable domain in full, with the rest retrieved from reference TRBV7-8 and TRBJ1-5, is GAGVSQSPRYKVAKRGQDVALRCDPISGHVSLFWYQQALGQGPEFLTYFQNEAQLDKSGLPSDRFFAERPEGSVSTLKIQRTQQEDSAVYLCASSLAPERSNQPQHFGDGTRLSIL.

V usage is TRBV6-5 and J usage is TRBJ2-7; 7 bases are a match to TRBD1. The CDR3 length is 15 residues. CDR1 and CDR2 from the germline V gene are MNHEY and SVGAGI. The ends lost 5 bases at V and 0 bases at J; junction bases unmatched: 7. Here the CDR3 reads CASSRQGDLSYEQYF. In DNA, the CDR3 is TGTGCCAGCAGTAGACAGGGAGATCTCTCCTACGAGCAGTACTTC.

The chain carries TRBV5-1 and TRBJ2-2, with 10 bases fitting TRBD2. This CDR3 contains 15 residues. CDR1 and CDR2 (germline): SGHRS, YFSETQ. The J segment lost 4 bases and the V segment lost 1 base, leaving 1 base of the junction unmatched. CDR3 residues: CASSLTSGTTGELFF. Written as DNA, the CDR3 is TGCGCCAGCAGCTTGACTAGCGGGACCACCGGGGAGCTGTTTTTT.

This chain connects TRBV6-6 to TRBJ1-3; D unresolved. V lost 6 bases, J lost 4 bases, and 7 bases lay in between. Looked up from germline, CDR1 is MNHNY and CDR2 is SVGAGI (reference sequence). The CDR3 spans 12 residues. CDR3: CASRSGGNTIYF. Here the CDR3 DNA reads TGTGCCAGCAGGTCAGGCGGAAACACCATATATTTT.

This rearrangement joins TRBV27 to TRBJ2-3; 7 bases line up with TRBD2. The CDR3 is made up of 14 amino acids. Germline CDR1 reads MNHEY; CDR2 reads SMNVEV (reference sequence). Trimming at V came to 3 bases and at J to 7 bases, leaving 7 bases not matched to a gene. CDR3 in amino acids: CASSLAGEIYTQYF. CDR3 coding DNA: TGTGCCAGCAGTTTGGCGGGAGAAATATATACGCAGTATTTT.

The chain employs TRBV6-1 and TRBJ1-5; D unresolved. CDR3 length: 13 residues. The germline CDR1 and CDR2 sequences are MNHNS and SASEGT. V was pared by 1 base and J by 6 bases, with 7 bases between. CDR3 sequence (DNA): TGTGCCAGCAGTGAAGGTGAGGTTCAGCCCCAGCATTTT. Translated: CASSEGEVQPQHF.